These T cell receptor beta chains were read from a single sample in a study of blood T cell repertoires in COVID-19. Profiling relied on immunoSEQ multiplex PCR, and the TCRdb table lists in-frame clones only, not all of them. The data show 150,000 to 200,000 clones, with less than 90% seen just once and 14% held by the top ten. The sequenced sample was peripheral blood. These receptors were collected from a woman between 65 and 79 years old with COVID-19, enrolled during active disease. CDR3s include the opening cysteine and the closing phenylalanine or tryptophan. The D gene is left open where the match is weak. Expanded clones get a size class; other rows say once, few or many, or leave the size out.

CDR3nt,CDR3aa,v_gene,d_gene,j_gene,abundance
TGTGCCAGCAGCCTAGGGACAAACACTGAAGCTTTCTTT,CASSLGTNTEAFF,TRBV14,.,TRBJ1-1,.
TGTGCCAGCAGCTCCTACAGGGAAGCCTATGGCTACACCTTC,CASSSYREAYGYTF,TRBV5-4,.,TRBJ1-2,.
TGTGCCATCATTAGCCCCGGGACTCCCTACAATGAGCAGTTCTTC,CAIISPGTPYNEQFF,TRBV28,.,TRBJ2-1,once
TGTGCCAGCAGTCAATTCCGGGACAGGGGGAGCAATCAGCCCCAGCATTTT,CASSQFRDRGSNQPQHF,TRBV28,TRBD1,TRBJ1-5,.
TGCGCCAGCAGCTCCTCCGGGGACTCTGGAAACACCATATATTTT,CASSSSGDSGNTIYF,TRBV5-1,.,TRBJ1-3,.
TGCGCCAGCAGCCTCTACAGGGGCGATAAACCGAACACTGAAGCTTTCTTT,CASSLYRGDKPNTEAFF,TRBV4-1,TRBD1,TRBJ1-1,.
TGTGCCAGTCTAGCGGGAGGCCTCTCTGGGGCCAACGTCCTGACTTTC,CASLAGGLSGANVLTF,TRBV28,TRBD2,TRBJ2-6,.
TGTGCCAGCGGAGGAGGGAATCAGCCCCAGCATTTT,CASGGGNQPQHF,TRBV6-5,.,TRBJ1-5,.
TGTGCCAGCAGTGTTTTAGCGGGAGGCGGGTCCGGGGAGCTGTTTTTT,CASSVLAGGGSGELFF,TRBV6-1,TRBD2,TRBJ2-2,.
TGTGCCAGCAGCCGAGGGTTAGCGGGTGGCTCCTACAATGAGCAGTTCTTC,CASSRGLAGGSYNEQFF,TRBV3-1/TRBV3-2,TRBD2,TRBJ2-1,.
TGTGCCAGCAGCCAAGTTAGCCTAGCGGGAGTCCATGAGCAGTTCTTC,CASSQVSLAGVHEQFF,TRBV3-1/TRBV3-2,TRBD2,TRBJ2-1,.
TGTGCCAGCAGTTTAGGACACTCCGGGGGTTCCTATGGCTACACCTTC,CASSLGHSGGSYGYTF,TRBV6-5,.,TRBJ1-2,.
TGTGCCAGCACCTCTAGCGGGTACTCTAGCACAGATACGCAGTATTTT,CASTSSGYSSTDTQYF,TRBV28,TRBD2,TRBJ2-3,.
TGTGCCAGCAGTAACAGGAGGGAGGTATATAGCAATCAGCCCCAGCATTTT,CASSNRREVYSNQPQHF,TRBV28,.,TRBJ1-5,.
TGTGCCAGCAGCAAAGGAGGAGCTAACTATGGCTACACCTTC,CASSKGGANYGYTF,TRBV21-1,.,TRBJ1-2,.
TGTGCCAGCAGCGTAGCTGACAGGGTCCCAGATACGCAGTATTTT,CASSVADRVPDTQYF,TRBV9,TRBD1,TRBJ2-3,few
TGTGCCAGCAGTTCAGGGGGCGCAGGTCAGCCCCAGCATTTT,CASSSGGAGQPQHF,TRBV9,TRBD1,TRBJ1-5,.
TGCAGTGCTAGGCAGGACAGTGAAGCTTTCTTT,CSARQDSEAFF,TRBV20-1,.,TRBJ1-1,.
TGCAGCGTTGAACCCAGACTAGCGGGAGGGGGTCGACGCTTGGCAGATACGCAGTATTTT,CSVEPRLAGGGRRLADTQYF,TRBV29-1,TRBD2,TRBJ2-3,.
TGTGCCAGCAGTTTAGAGGGGGTGAATGGCTACACCTTC,CASSLEGVNGYTF,TRBV27,.,TRBJ1-2,.
TGTGCCAGCAGTTTGGGAGGTAGCAATCAGCCCCAGCATTTT,CASSLGGSNQPQHF,TRBV28,.,TRBJ1-5,few
TGTGCCAGCAGTTATCAGGGGTGGGGGAAAAAACTGTTTTTT,CASSYQGWGKKLFF,TRBV28,.,TRBJ1-4,.
TGTGCCAGTAGTCCCTTGGAGAGGGGAGGTGAAGCTTTCTTT,CASSPLERGGEAFF,TRBV19,.,TRBJ1-1,.
TGTGCCAGCAACCAAGGACAGGTTTATGGCTACACCTTC,CASNQGQVYGYTF,TRBV3-1/TRBV3-2,TRBD1,TRBJ1-2,few
TGTGCCAGCAGCCCCGACAGTATGAACACTGAAGCTTTCTTT,CASSPDSMNTEAFF,TRBV3-1/TRBV3-2,.,TRBJ1-1,.
TGTGCCACCAGCAGTTCTCAGGGGAACACCGGGGAGCTGTTTTTT,CATSSSQGNTGELFF,TRBV15,.,TRBJ2-2,.
TGTGCCAGCAGCCAACAGTACGGAAACACCATATATTTT,CASSQQYGNTIYF,TRBV3-1/TRBV3-2,.,TRBJ1-3,.
TGTGCCTGGAGTGCCGGGACATCTGGAAACACCATATATTTT,CAWSAGTSGNTIYF,TRBV30,.,TRBJ1-3,.
TGTGCCAGCAGTCGGACTAGCGGGAAAACAGATACGCAGTATTTT,CASSRTSGKTDTQYF,TRBV5-4,TRBD2,TRBJ2-3,.
TGTGCCAGCATTCAGGGACTAGACTTCGGGGAGCTGTTTTTT,CASIQGLDFGELFF,TRBV6-5,TRBD2,TRBJ2-2,.
TGTGCCAGTAGTATCTTAGAGAATCAGCCCCAGCATTTT,CASSILENQPQHF,TRBV19,.,TRBJ1-5,.
TGTGCCAGCAGCTTGCGTCCCAGGGGGCGATCCTATAATTCACCCCTCCACTTT,CASSLRPRGRSYNSPLHF,TRBV5-6,TRBD1,TRBJ1-6,.
TGTGCCAGCCGCAGGACTAGCGAGGACTACAATGAGCAGTTCTTC,CASRRTSEDYNEQFF,TRBV3-1/TRBV3-2,TRBD2,TRBJ2-1,.
TGTGCCAGCAGCTTAGCTCCAGGGAAACTGTTTTTT,CASSLAPGKLFF,TRBV7-2,.,TRBJ1-4,few
TGTGCCAGCAGCTTAGAAACAGGCTTTTACGAGCAGTACTTC,CASSLETGFYEQYF,TRBV7-2,.,TRBJ2-7,few
TGTGCCAGCAGCGACAGACTAGCGGGAGAATACGAGCAGTACTTC,CASSDRLAGEYEQYF,TRBV11-2,TRBD2,TRBJ2-7,once
TGTGCCAGCAGCCCCCCGGCTAGCGGGTTTCCTGAGCAGTTCTTC,CASSPPASGFPEQFF,TRBV14,TRBD2,TRBJ2-1,once
TGTGCCAGCAGCCAACGGACAGGCCCCACCGAGCAGTACTTC,CASSQRTGPTEQYF,TRBV7-9,TRBD1,TRBJ2-7,.
TGTGCCAGCAGTGACTCGAGTGGTACTGGCTACACCTTC,CASSDSSGTGYTF,TRBV6-4,.,TRBJ1-2,.
TGTGCCAGTAGTATAGGGGGGGATCAGCCCCAGCATTTT,CASSIGGDQPQHF,TRBV19,.,TRBJ1-5,.
TGTGCCAGCGCCGCCCGAGATAAAGCTTTCTTT,CASAARDKAFF,TRBV2,.,TRBJ1-1,.
TGCGCCAGCAGCGCAAGTGGGGGGCAAGAGACCCAGTACTTC,CASSASGGQETQYF,TRBV5-1,.,TRBJ2-5,.
TGTGCCAGCAGCTTTTCCAGTGAAGCTTTCTTT,CASSFSSEAFF,TRBV7-2,.,TRBJ1-1,once
TGCGCCAGCAGCTTGGGTGGACAGGGGGCCTACGAGCAGTACTTC,CASSLGGQGAYEQYF,TRBV5-1,TRBD1,TRBJ2-7,once
TGTGCCAGCAGTAAATGGACAGGGTATGAAAAACTGTTTTTT,CASSKWTGYEKLFF,TRBV28,TRBD1,TRBJ1-4,.
TGTGCCAGCCGGAGGACTGAGAACACTGAAGCTTTCTTT,CASRRTENTEAFF,TRBV6-5,.,TRBJ1-1,.
TGTGCCAGCAGCTCCCCAAAATCACTAGCGGGAGGGACCACCGGGGAGCTGTTTTTT,CASSSPKSLAGGTTGELFF,TRBV9,TRBD2,TRBJ2-2,.
TGTGCCACCAGTGATCCTCGGACAGGGATCAGTGGCTACACCTTC,CATSDPRTGISGYTF,TRBV24-1,TRBD1,TRBJ1-2,.
TGTGCCAGCAGCTTATTTCATTCCCCAGAGACCCAGTACTTC,CASSLFHSPETQYF,TRBV11-3,.,TRBJ2-5,once
TGTGCCAGCAGTGAATTTGCTGGGGCGAATTTT,CASSEFAGANF,TRBV2,.,TRBJ1-3,.
TGTGCCAGCAGCGAAACCGTTGATCTAACAGATACGCAGTATTTT,CASSETVDLTDTQYF,TRBV7-2,.,TRBJ2-3,.
TGTGCCAGCAGCCCCCGGGGGACAGGGCTGAGCAATCAGCCCCAGCATTTT,CASSPRGTGLSNQPQHF,TRBV28,TRBD1,TRBJ1-5,.